These T cell receptor beta chains were read from a single sample in a study of beta chain features in type 1 diabetes. Clones were sequenced by immunoSEQ multiplex PCR, and TCRdb holds only the in-frame ones, with some missing. The profile shows about half a million clones, 30% of them singletons. Sequencing input: naive CD4+ T cells from blood. The receptors derive from a man between 18 and 35 years old in good health. Both conserved end residues are part of each CDR3. The D gene is left open where the match is weak. For some rows the clone size is stated as once, few or many, or as a class when expanded; others skip it.

J	D	V	size	DNA	CDR3
TRBJ2-1	TRBD2	TRBV19	few	TGTGCCAGTAGTATAGATTTCGCGGGAGGGTCCGATGAGCAGTTCTTC	CASSIDFAGGSDEQFF
TRBJ1-3	NA	TRBV5-4	NA	TGTGCCAGCAGCCCTGGACGGACCTACTCTGGAAACACCATATATTTT	CASSPGRTYSGNTIYF
TRBJ1-2	NA	TRBV29-1	NA	TGCAGCGTTGAAGATAAAGGATGGGGGAACTATGGCTACACCTTC	CSVEDKGWGNYGYTF
TRBJ1-1	NA	TRBV5-6	few	TGTGCCAGCAGCTTGATTGGCCGGGGCACTGAAGCTTTCTTT	CASSLIGRGTEAFF
TRBJ2-1	NA	TRBV14	NA	TGTGCCAGCAGCCTCCTCCATGAGCAGTTCTTC	CASSLLHEQFF
TRBJ2-2	TRBD1	TRBV28	few	TGTGCCAGCAGTCCATTGGACAGGGGGCACGGGGAGCTGTTTTTT	CASSPLDRGHGELFF
TRBJ2-2	NA	TRBV11-1	NA	TGTGCCAGCAGCATGGTCAGGGGAGGGAGCGGGGAGCTGTTTTTT	CASSMVRGGSGELFF
TRBJ2-1	NA	TRBV10-1	few	TGCGCCAGCAGCTCTAGAATGGGTGAGCAGTTCTTC	CASSSRMGEQFF
TRBJ2-1	TRBD2	TRBV13	NA	TGTGCCAGCAGCTGGACTAGCGACCTCCCGTGGGCTGAGCAGTTCTTC	CASSWTSDLPWAEQFF
TRBJ2-5	NA	TRBV25-1	NA	TGTGCCAGCAGTTCACCTCTGGGGGCAGGGGAGACCCAGTACTTC	CASSSPLGAGETQYF